The 3 T cell receptor beta chains below come from one sample, sequenced in a study of T-cell memory formation after mild COVID-19. TCRdb reprocessed the 5' RACE reads with MiXCR, giving one entry per CDR3 protein. The table has 150,000 or so distinct CDR3 sequences, more than 14% seen once. The sequenced sample consisted of PBMCs or a T cell subset sorted from them (not recorded which). These receptors were collected from an adult woman who had mild COVID-19 (a few samples of this study predate the infection). Cell type and time point are not known.

This clonotype was detected a few times. The rearrangement links TRBV5-1 to TRBJ1-1, with D tentatively TRBD1 (5 bases). The germline CDR1 and CDR2 sequences are SGHRS and YFSETQ. V gave up 3 bases and J gave up 5 bases, with 14 bases separating them. The CDR3 consists of 14 residues. The CDR3 sequence is CASSSRGGETEAFF. The CDR3 DNA sequence: TGCGCCAGCAGCTCAAGGGGCGGGGAAACTGAAGCTTTCTTT.

This clonotype came up a few times. J is TRBJ2-3 and V is TRBV12-3 or TRBV12-4; 7 nucleotides match TRBD2. The CDR3 has 16 amino acids. Trimming at V came to 0 bases and at J to 6 bases, leaving 9 bases not matched to a gene. In DNA form, the CDR3 reads TGTGCCAGCAGTTTAGCTCTAGCGGTCTCTCGGGATACGCAGTATTTT. This translates into CASSLALAVSRDTQYF.

This clonotype was seen only a few times. This chain links TRBV6-6 with TRBJ2-7; unclear D gene. V shed 3 bases and J shed 0 bases, with 12 bases lying between them. CDR1 and CDR2 from the germline V gene are MNHNY and SVGAGI (reference sequence). This CDR3 contains 15 residues. CDR3 bases: TGTGCCAGCAGTTATGGCCGACCGATCTCCTACGAGCAGTACTTC. Translating gives CASSYGRPISYEQYF.